This TCR beta chain was retrieved from a study of identical twins. The germline gives CDR1 LGHNA, CDR2 YNFKEQ. The J segment lost 5 bases and the V segment lost 7 bases, leaving 4 bases of the junction unmatched. The CDR3 runs 14 residues. A few counts support this clonotype. One entry per CDR3 protein results from TCRdb running MiXCR on the 5' RACE reads. Here the sample spans about 890,000 distinct CDR3 sequences, around 12% being singletons. Another study also made use of these data, one on yellow fever vaccine responses in identical twins.

The clonotype was recovered from a woman younger than 30 in good health. The specimen sequenced was PBMCs. The chain joins TRBV4-2 to TRBJ2-2, with 10 positions matching TRBD2. The CDR3 is CASTPGLATGELFF. The CDR3, as DNA: TGTGCCAGCACCCCGGGACTAGCGACCGGGGAGCTGTTTTTT.